Shown below are 20 T cell receptor beta chains from a single sample sequenced in a study of control samples from healthy donors and cancer patients. Clones were read by immunoSEQ multiplex PCR, and TCRdb kept only the in-frame ones, dropping some. The sample has roughly 100,000 clones, 92% seen once. The specimen sequenced was blood. These receptors were collected from a woman between 18 and 29 years old in good health.

The chain has TRBV6-5 and TRBJ1-3; D is ambiguous. CDR3 length: 15 amino acids. CDR1 is MNHEY, CDR2 SVGAGI, per germline. V lost 0 bases to trimming and J lost 2 bases, with 8 bases between them. The DNA for the CDR3 is TGTGCCAGCAGTTACTCGGCCCAGGCTGGAAACACCATATATTTT. It translates to CASSYSAQAGNTIYF.

This chain uses TRBV28 with TRBJ1-5; D gene unclear. The CDR3 length is 14 residues. V lost 6 bases, J lost 4 bases, and 13 bases lay in between. Germline V gene data show CDR1 as MDHEN and CDR2 as SYDVKM. CDR3: CASSAHGNNQPQHF. Written as DNA, the CDR3 is TGTGCCAGCAGCGCCCACGGGAATAATCAGCCCCAGCATTTT.

The J gene is TRBJ1-1, the V gene TRBV4-3, with D hard to call. CDR1 is LGHNA and CDR2 is YSLEER in the germline V gene. This CDR3 region has 15 residues. The V and J ends lost 0 bases and 0 bases respectively, with 8 bases between them. CDR3 sequence: CASSQDGRMNTEAFF. The CDR3 DNA sequence: TGCGCCAGCAGCCAAGACGGCAGAATGAACACTGAAGCTTTCTTT.

This clone came up once. V gene TRBV27 combines with J gene TRBJ1-2, with TRBD1 matching over 8 bases. In germline, CDR1 is MNHEY, CDR2 SMNVEV (reference sequence). This CDR3 is built from 16 residues. V shed 5 bases, J shed 4 bases, and the junction held 12 bases outside the gene matches. The CDR3 nucleotides are TGTGCCAGCAGTGCCGACCTTCAGGGGGCAGCCTATGGCTACACCTTC. This sequence encodes CASSADLQGAAYGYTF.

V is TRBV4-1 and J is TRBJ1-2; 7 nucleotides match TRBD1. The CDR3 totals 16 residues. Germline values: CDR1 MGHRA, CDR2 YSYEKL. The trim removed 3 bases at V and 6 bases at J, leaving 13 bases unmatched. Here the CDR3 reads CASSHSTDREGDGYTF. The CDR3 nucleotides read TGCGCCAGCAGCCATTCCACCGACAGGGAAGGGGATGGCTACACCTTC.

This chain joins TRBV27 and TRBJ1-4, with D maybe TRBD1 (5 bases). V was cut by 3 bases and J by 0 bases, with 8 bases left in between. The CDR3 totals 15 residues. The germline V gene has CDR1 MNHEY and CDR2 SMNVEV (reference sequence). In DNA, the CDR3 is TGTGCCAGCAGTTTCTTAGGGGCAACTAATGAAAAACTGTTTTTT. Its translation: CASSFLGATNEKLFF.

The chain joins TRBV6-5 to TRBJ1-5, with 7 bases aligning to TRBD1. The V gene's germline CDR1 is MNHEY and CDR2 SVGAGI. V was clipped by 4 bases and J by 4 bases; unmatched bases: 7. This CDR3 has 15 residues. The CDR3 is CASSSSGTDNQPQHF. The DNA of the CDR3 is TGTGCCAGCAGTTCCTCCGGGACAGATAATCAGCCCCAGCATTTT.

This chain links TRBV2 with TRBJ1-2; D is undetermined. Trimming took 8 bases from V and 5 from J, leaving 9 bases between them. From germline, CDR1 is SNHLY and CDR2 FYNNEI. This CDR3 spans 11 amino acids. The CDR3 DNA reads as TGTGCCAGCGGATCAGATTATGGCTACACCTTC. It yields the protein CASGSDYGYTF.

The rearrangement joins TRBV6-2 or TRBV6-3 to TRBJ1-5; D remains unclear. This CDR3 has 14 residues. The V end was cut by 5 bases, the J end by 9 bases, with 17 bases between. Germline V CDR1 and CDR2: MNHEY, SVGEGT. As DNA, the CDR3 is TGTGCCAGCAGTCTACCCGGAACAGCCCGGCCCCAGCATTTT. Translation gives CASSLPGTARPQHF.

V and J are TRBV27 and TRBJ2-1; D might be TRBD2 (5 bases). V lost 6 bases to trimming and J lost 1 base, with 10 bases between them. Germline CDR1 is MNHEY and CDR2 is SMNVEV (reference sequence). This CDR3 spans 14 amino acids. The CDR3 spells CASSGLGSYNEQFF. CDR3 DNA: TGTGCCAGCAGCGGACTGGGGTCCTACAATGAGCAGTTCTTC.

V is TRBV5-5 and J is TRBJ1-2; D may be TRBD1 (6 bases). V gave up 0 bases and J gave up 3 bases, with 9 bases separating them. The germline V gene has CDR1 SGHKS and CDR2 YYEKEE (reference sequence). The CDR3 has 14 residues. CDR3 bases: TGTGCCAGCAGCTTGGAGGACAGCTACTATGGCTACACCTTC. It specifies CASSLEDSYYGYTF.

This chain links TRBV5-1 with TRBJ1-1; 9 bases map to TRBD1. The CDR3 consists of 14 residues. V was clipped by 4 bases and J by 3 bases; unmatched bases: 4. Germline V gives CDR1 SGHRS, CDR2 YFSETQ. In nucleotides, the CDR3 is TGCGCCAGCAGCCTGACAGGGGGTGACACTGAAGCTTTCTTT. Residues: CASSLTGGDTEAFF.

The gene calls are TRBV30 and TRBJ1-2; 8 nucleotides line up with TRBD1. V lost 1 base and J lost 3; bases outside the gene matches: 13. CDR3 length: 17 residues. Germline-derived CDR1 and CDR2 are GTSNPN and SVGIG (reference sequence). CDR3 sequence: CAWSGGQGRGAHYGYTF. CDR3 coding DNA: TGTGCCTGGAGTGGCGGACAGGGCAGAGGGGCCCACTATGGCTACACCTTC.

The genes are TRBV12-2 and TRBJ2-7; TRBD2, the table's D call, was not compared with the DNA. TRBV12-2 constitutes a pseudogene. The length of the CDR3 is 15 residues. Here the CDR3 DNA reads TGTGCAAGTCGCCGCAGAACCGGGACTAGTTACGAGCAGTACTTC. It codes for CASRRRTGTSYEQYF.

This chain links TRBV7-6 with TRBJ1-2, with 7 bases identical to TRBD1. The trim removed 5 bases at V and 4 bases at J, leaving 10 bases unmatched. Germline lookup yields CDR1 SGHVS and CDR2 FNYEAQ. This CDR3 has 15 residues. This CDR3 is CASSQGVISGYGYTF. Written as DNA, the CDR3 is TGTGCCAGCAGCCAGGGGGTCATCTCGGGCTATGGCTACACCTTC.

The CDR3 nucleotides read TGCGCCAGCAGACTTAAGGGAGGATCCTATAATTCACCCCTCCACTTT. This gives the protein CASRLKGGSYNSPLHF. This chain links TRBV4-1 with TRBJ1-6; D gene ambiguous. V lost 6 bases, J lost 1 base, and 13 bases lay in between. Germline values: CDR1 MGHRA, CDR2 YSYEKL. The CDR3 extends over 16 amino acids.

The chain couples TRBV3-1 (or the pseudogene TRBV3-2) to TRBJ1-5; the D is unclear. CDR1 is LGHDT, CDR2 YNNKEL, per germline (reference sequence). The CDR3 is 14 amino acids. With 0 bases removed from V and 7 bases from J, the gap between germline ends came to 10 bases. CDR3 bases: TGTGCCAGCAGCCAAGAAGGACTTTCCCAGCCCCAGCATTTT. As protein: CASSQEGLSQPQHF.

This chain joins TRBV5-1 and TRBJ2-2, with 7 nucleotides matching TRBD2. The CDR3 is made up of 15 amino acids. Per germline, CDR1 SGHRS and CDR2 YFSETQ. Trimming at V came to 0 bases and at J to 3 bases, leaving 2 bases not matched to a gene. The CDR3 region has the DNA TGCGCCAGCAGCTTGGCCGCGGGAGACACCGGGGAGCTGTTTTTT. It specifies CASSLAAGDTGELFF.

The chain has TRBV9 and TRBJ1-3; TRBD1 might be the D (6 bases). V was cut by 3 bases and J by 8 bases, with 18 bases left in between. The CDR3 sequence is 15 residues long. The V gene's germline CDR1 is SGDLS and CDR2 YYNGEE. CDR3: CASSDSGFSGDTIYF. The CDR3, as DNA: TGTGCCAGCAGCGACTCAGGCTTTTCAGGGGACACCATATATTTT.

In this sample, this clone turned up once. The J gene is TRBJ1-2, the V gene TRBV5-4; 9 bases agree with TRBD1. J was trimmed by 4 bases and V by 2 bases; bases with no gene match: 0. The CDR3 has 13 residues. CDR1 SGHNT and CDR2 YYREEE come from the germline V gene (reference sequence). The CDR3 loop reads CASSLQGAYGYTF. The CDR3 DNA is TGTGCCAGCAGCTTACAGGGGGCCTATGGCTACACCTTC.